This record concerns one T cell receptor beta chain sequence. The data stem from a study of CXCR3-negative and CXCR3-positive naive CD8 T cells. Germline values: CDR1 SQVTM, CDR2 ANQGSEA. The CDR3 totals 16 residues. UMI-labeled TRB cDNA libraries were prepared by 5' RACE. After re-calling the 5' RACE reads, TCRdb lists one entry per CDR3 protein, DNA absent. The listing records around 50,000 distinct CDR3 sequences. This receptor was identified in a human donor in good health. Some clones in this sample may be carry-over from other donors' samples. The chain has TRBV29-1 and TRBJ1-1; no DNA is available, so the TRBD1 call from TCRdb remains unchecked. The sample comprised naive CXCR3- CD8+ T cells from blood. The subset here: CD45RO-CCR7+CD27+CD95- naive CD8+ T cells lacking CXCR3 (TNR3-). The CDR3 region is CSVEDLSGIGNTEAFF. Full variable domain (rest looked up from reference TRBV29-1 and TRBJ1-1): SAVISQKPSRDICQRGTSLTIQCQVDSQVTMMFWYRQQPGQSLTLIATANQGSEATYESGFVIDKFPISRPNLTFSTLTVSNMSPEDSSIYLCSVEDLSGIGNTEAFFGQGTRLTVV.